Presented here are 6 T cell receptor beta chains from one specimen sequenced in a study of OX40 agonist ivuxolimab in advanced cancers. Clones were sequenced by immunoSEQ multiplex PCR, and TCRdb holds only the in-frame ones, with some missing. The data hold approximately 74,000 clones, with 90% observed a single time. The sample here was CD4+ or CD8+ T cells sorted from blood, taken in a trial of the OX40 agonist ivuxolimab. The receptors originated from an adult with an advanced solid tumor such as melanoma, head and neck, liver or kidney cancer.

This clone showed up just once. The chain carries TRBV29-1 and TRBJ2-3; TRBD2 aligns across 8 bases. V gave up 3 bases and J gave up 0 bases; unmatched junction bases: 5. CDR3 length: 15 amino acids. Germline CDR1 is SQVTM and CDR2 is ANQGSEA. The CDR3 DNA reads TGCAGCGTTGAGGGAGTAGCGGGGAGCACAGATACGCAGTATTTT. This codes for CSVEGVAGSTDTQYF.

The CDR3: CASSADRVTEAFF. The CDR3 DNA follows: TGTGCCAGCAGTGCCGACAGGGTTACTGAAGCTTTCTTT. The rearrangement uses TRBV6-4 and TRBJ1-1; 7 nucleotides align to TRBD1. CDR1 and CDR2 from the germline V gene are MRHNA and SNTAGT. The V segment lost 4 bases and the J segment 5 bases; nucleotides outside the gene matches: 4. The CDR3 covers 13 residues.

V is TRBV19 and J is TRBJ1-2, with D unresolved. Trimming stripped 1 base from V and 1 base from J, with 7 bases between. Looked up from germline, CDR1 is LNHDA and CDR2 is SQIVND (reference sequence). The CDR3 consists of 14 residues. The CDR3 is CASSIGRFNYGYTF. Written as DNA, the CDR3 is TGTGCCAGTAGTATAGGCAGATTTAACTATGGCTACACCTTC.

A single count supports this clone. V gene TRBV18 combines with J gene TRBJ1-4; 11 positions agree with TRBD1. The CDR3 length is 15 residues. The germline gives CDR1 KGHSH, CDR2 LQKENI. J lost 7 bases, V lost 4 bases, and 5 bases had no gene match. CDR3: CASSLTGTGGEKLFF. Here the CDR3 DNA reads TGTGCCAGCTCACTAACCGGGACAGGGGGTGAAAAACTGTTTTTT.

A single count supports this clone. V gene TRBV4-1 combines with J gene TRBJ2-3; TRBD2 matches 15 bases. The CDR3 has 19 amino acids. V lost 4 bases to trimming and J lost 4 bases; unmatched junction nucleotides: 12. Germline V gene lookup returns CDR1 MGHRA and CDR2 YSYEKL. CDR3 bases: TGCGCCAGCAGCCCCTACGGACTAGCGGGAGGGCCTGAGGCAGATACGCAGTATTTT. This sequence encodes CASSPYGLAGGPEADTQYF.

This chain uses TRBV6-5 with TRBJ1-2, with D possibly TRBD1 on 6 matching bases. This CDR3 contains 13 residues. The germline V and J ends were trimmed by 5 bases and 6 bases, with 13 bases remaining between them. The germline gives CDR1 MNHEY, CDR2 SVGAGI. The CDR3 nucleotides are TGTGCCAGCAGTAACAGGGTTCTCGATGGCTACACCTTC. It translates to CASSNRVLDGYTF.